Given below is one T cell receptor (beta chain) in context. Its antigen is still unknown. Trimming took 5 bases from V and 1 from J; bases not matched to a gene: 7. CDR1 is MNHEY, CDR2 SMNVEV, per germline (reference sequence). The CDR3 sequence is 17 residues long. Healthy people donating bone marrow made up the donors. Though nominally healthy at sampling, donors likely had unrecorded immune exposures. This record belongs to a study of cytomegalovirus exposure and HLA in healthy donors. Study results and limitations: Apparent HLA restriction characterized most CMV-associated TCR beta chains in a later analysis. In a later analysis, TCR beta V- and J-gene trimming was associated with a missense DCLRE1C variant.

PCR amplification relied on 60 Vbeta primers (plus 13 Jbeta primers). TCRdb's table, derived via immunoSEQ multiplex PCR, lists solely in-frame clones and lacks some. The table lists around 140,000 clones, over 75% of them singletons. The V call is TRBV27, the J call TRBJ1-3; 11 bases are a match to TRBD1. What was sequenced was PBMCs. The source of this sequence is a woman aged 25 to 39 in good health and CMV-seronegative. CDR3 nucleotides: TGTGCCAGCAGTGCCGGACAGGGGGCCCTGTCTGGAAACACCATATATTTT. Translated, it gives CASSAGQGALSGNTIYF.